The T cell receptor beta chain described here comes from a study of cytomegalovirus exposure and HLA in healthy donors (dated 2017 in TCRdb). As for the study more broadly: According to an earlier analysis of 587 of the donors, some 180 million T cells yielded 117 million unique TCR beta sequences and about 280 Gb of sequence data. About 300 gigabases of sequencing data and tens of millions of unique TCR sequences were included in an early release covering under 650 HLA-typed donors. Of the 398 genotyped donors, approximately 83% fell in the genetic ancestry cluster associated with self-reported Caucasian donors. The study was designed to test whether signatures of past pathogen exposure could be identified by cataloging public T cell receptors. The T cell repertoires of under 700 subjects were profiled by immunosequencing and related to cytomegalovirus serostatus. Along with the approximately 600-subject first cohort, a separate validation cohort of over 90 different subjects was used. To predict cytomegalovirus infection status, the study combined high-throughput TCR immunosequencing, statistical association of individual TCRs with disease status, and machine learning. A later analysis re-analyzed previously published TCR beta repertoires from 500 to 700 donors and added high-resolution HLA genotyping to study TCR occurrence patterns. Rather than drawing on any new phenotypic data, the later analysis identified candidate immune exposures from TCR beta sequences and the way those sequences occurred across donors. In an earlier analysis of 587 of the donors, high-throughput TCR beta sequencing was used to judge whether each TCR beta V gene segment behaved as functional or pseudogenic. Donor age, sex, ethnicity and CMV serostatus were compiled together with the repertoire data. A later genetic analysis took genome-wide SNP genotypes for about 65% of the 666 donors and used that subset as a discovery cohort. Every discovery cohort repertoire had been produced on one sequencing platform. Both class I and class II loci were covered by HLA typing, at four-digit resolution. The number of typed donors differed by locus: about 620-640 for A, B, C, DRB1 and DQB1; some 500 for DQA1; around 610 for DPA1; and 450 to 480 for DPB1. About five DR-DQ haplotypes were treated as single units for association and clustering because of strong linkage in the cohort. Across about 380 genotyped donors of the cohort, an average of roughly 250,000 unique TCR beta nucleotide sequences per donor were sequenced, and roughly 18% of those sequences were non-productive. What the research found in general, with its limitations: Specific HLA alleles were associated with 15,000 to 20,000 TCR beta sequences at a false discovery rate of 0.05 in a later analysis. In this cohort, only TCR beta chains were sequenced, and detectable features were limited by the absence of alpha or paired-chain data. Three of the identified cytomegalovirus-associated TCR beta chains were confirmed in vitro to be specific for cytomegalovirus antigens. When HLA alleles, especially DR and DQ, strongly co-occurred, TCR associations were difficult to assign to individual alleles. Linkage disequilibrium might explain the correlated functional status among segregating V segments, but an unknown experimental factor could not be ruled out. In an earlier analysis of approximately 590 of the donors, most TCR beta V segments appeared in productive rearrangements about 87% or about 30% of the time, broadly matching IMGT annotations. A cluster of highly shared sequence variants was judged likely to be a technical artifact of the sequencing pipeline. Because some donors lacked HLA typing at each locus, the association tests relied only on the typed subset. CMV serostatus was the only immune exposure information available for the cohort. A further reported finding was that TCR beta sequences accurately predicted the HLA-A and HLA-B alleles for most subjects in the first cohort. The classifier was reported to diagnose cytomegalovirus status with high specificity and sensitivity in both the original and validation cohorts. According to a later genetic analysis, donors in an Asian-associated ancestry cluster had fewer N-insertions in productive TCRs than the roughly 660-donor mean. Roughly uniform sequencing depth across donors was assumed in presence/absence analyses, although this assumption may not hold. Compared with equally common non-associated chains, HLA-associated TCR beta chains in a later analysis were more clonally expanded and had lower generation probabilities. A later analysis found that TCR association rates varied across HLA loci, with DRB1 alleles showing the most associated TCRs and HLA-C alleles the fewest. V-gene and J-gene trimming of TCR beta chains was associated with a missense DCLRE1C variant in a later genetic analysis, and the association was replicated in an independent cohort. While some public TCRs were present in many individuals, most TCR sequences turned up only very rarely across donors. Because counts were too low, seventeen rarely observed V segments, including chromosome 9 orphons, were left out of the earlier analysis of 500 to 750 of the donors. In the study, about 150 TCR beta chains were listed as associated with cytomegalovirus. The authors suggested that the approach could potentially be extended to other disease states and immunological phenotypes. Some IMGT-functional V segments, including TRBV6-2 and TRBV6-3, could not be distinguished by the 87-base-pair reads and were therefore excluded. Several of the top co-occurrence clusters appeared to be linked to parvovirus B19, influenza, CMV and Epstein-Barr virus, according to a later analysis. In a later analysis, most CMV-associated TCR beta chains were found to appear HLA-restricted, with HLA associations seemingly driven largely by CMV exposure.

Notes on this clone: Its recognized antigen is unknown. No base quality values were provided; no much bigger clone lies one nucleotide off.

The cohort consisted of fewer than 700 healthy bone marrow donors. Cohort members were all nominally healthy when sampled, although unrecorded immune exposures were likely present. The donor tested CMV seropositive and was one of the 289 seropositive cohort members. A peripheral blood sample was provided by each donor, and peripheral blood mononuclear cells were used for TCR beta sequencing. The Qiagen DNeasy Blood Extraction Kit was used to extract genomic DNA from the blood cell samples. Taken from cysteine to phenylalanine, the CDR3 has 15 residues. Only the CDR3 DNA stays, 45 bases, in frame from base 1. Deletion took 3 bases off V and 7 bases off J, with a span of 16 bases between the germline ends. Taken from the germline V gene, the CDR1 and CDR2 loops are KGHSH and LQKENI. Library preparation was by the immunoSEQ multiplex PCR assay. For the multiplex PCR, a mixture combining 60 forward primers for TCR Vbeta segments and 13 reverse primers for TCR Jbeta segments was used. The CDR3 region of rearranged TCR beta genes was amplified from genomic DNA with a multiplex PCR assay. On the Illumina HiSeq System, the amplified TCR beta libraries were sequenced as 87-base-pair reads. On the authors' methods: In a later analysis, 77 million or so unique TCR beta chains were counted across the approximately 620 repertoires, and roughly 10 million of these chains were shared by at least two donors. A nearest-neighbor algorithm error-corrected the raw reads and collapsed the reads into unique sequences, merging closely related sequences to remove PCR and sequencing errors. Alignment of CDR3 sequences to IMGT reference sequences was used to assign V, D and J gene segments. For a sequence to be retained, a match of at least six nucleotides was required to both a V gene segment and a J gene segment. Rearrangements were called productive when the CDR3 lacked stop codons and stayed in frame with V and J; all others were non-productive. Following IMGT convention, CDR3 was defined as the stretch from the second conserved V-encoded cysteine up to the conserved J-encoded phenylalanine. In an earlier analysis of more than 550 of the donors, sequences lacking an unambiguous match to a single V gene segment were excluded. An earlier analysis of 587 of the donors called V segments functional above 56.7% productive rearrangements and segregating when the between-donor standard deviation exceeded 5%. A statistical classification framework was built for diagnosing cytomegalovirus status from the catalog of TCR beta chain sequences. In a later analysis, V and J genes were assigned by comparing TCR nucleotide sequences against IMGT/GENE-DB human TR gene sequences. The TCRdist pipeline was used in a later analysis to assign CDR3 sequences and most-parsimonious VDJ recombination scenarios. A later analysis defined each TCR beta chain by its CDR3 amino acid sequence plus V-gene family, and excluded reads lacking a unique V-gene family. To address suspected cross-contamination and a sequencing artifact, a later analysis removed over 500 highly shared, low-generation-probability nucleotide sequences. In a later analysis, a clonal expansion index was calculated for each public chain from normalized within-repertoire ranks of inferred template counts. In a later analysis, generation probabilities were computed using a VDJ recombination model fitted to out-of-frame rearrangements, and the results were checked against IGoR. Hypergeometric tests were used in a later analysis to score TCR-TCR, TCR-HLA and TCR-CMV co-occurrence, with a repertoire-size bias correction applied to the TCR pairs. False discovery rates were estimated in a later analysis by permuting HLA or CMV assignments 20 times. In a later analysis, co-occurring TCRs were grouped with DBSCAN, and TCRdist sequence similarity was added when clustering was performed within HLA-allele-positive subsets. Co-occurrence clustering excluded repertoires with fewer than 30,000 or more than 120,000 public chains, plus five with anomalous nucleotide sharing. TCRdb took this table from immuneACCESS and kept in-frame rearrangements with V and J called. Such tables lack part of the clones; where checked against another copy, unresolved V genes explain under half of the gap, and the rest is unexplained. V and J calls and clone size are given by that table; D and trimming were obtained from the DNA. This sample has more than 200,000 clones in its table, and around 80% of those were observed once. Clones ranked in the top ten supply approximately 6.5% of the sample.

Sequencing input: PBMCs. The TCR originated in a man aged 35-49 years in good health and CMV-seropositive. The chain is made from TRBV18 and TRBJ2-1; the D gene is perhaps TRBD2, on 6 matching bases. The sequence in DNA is TGTGCCAGCTCACCCCTCACGGGAGCTGATAATGAGCAGTTCTTC. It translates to CASSPLTGADNEQFF.